Listed here are 12 T cell receptor beta chains from one sample, sequenced in a study of cytomegalovirus exposure and HLA in healthy donors. The PCR employed 60 Vbeta primers together with 13 Jbeta primers. Profiled with immunoSEQ multiplex PCR; TCRdb holds only in-frame clones, not every one. The table lists about 190,000 clones, 85% to 90% of them singletons. The specimen was PBMCs. Every receptor here comes from a woman younger than 30 in good health and CMV-seronegative.

This chain connects TRBV19 to TRBJ1-2; 9 bases match TRBD1. The CDR3 has 13 residues. Germline CDR1 is LNHDA and CDR2 is SQIVND (reference sequence). V lost 6 bases to trimming and J lost 8 bases; unmatched junction nucleotides: 7. The CDR3 DNA sequence: TGTGCCAGTAGATACGACAGGGGGGAAGGCTACACCTTC. Amino acid sequence: CASRYDRGEGYTF.

J is TRBJ2-1 and V is TRBV5-1; the match to TRBD2 covers 9 bases. The germline CDR1 and CDR2 sequences are SGHRS and YFSETQ. This CDR3 contains 19 residues. V lost 1 base, J lost 6 bases, and 17 bases stayed unmatched. The CDR3 region is CASSLRFGAFSGRGNEQFF. The CDR3 bases are TGCGCCAGCAGCTTGCGGTTCGGGGCTTTTAGCGGGAGAGGCAATGAGCAGTTCTTC. Using reference TRBV5-1 and TRBJ2-1 for the parts outside the CDR3, the full variable domain is KAGVTQTPRYLIKTRGQQVTLSCSPISGHRSVSWYQQTPGQGLQFLFEYFSETQRNKGNFPGRFSGRQFSNSRSEMNVSTLELGDSALYLCASSLRFGAFSGRGNEQFFGPGTRLTVL.

This chain connects TRBV2 to TRBJ1-4, with D unresolved. The CDR3 is 12 amino acids. Deletions cut 7 bases from V and 7 bases from J, with 10 bases between. Per the germline V gene, CDR1 is SNHLY and CDR2 is FYNNEI. CDR3 sequence reads: CASTPGSEKLFF. The CDR3 DNA follows: TGTGCCAGCACCCCGGGGAGTGAAAAACTGTTTTTT.

This chain joins TRBV13 and TRBJ2-5; TRBD1 might be the D (7 bases). The V end was cut by 5 bases, the J end by 2 bases, with 15 bases between. This CDR3 spans 15 amino acids. CDR1 is PRHDT, CDR2 FYEKMQ, per germline (reference sequence). The CDR3 sequence: CASSPTRGRQETQYF. For the CDR3, the DNA is TGTGCCAGCAGCCCTACCAGGGGGAGGCAAGAGACCCAGTACTTC.

In this sample, this clone turned up a few times. The chain employs TRBV4-3 and TRBJ1-4; 8 nucleotides agree with TRBD1. The CDR3 is 16 residues long. Germline loops: CDR1 LGHNA, CDR2 YSLEER. Losses at the gene ends were 0 bases for V and 5 bases for J; bases not matched to a gene: 5. The CDR3 nucleotides are TGCGCCAGCAGCCAAGATGGGACAGGAGAGAATGAAAAACTGTTTTTT. Encoded protein: CASSQDGTGENEKLFF.

The rearrangement links TRBV5-8 to TRBJ2-5, with 9 positions matching TRBD1. The CDR3 spans 14 residues. With 3 bases clipped from V and 5 bases from J, the junction kept 5 bases outside the gene matches. CDR1 is SGHTS and CDR2 is YDEGEE in the germline V gene. CDR3 sequence (DNA): TGTGCCAGCAGCTCGGGACAGGGCGGGGAGACCCAGTACTTC. Encoded protein: CASSSGQGGETQYF.

J is TRBJ2-3 and V is TRBV7-2; 9 bases are a match to TRBD2. V trimming: 0 bases; J trimming: 1 base; junction bases outside the gene matches: 2. The CDR3 is made up of 16 amino acids. Germline assignment: CDR1 SGHTA and CDR2 FQGNSA. CDR3 DNA sequence: TGTGCCAGCAGCTTAGCGGCTAGCGGGGGCACAGATACGCAGTATTTT. Its protein product is CASSLAASGGTDTQYF. The whole variable domain, remainder taken from reference TRBV7-2 and TRBJ2-3, is GAGVSQSPSNKVTEKGKDVELRCDPISGHTALYWYRQSLGQGLEFLIYFQGNSAPDKSGLPSDRFSAERTGGSVSTLTIQRTQQEDSAVYLCASSLAASGGTDTQYFGPGTRLTVL.

V gene TRBV6-5 combines with J gene TRBJ1-2; 9 bases line up with TRBD1. This CDR3 is 14 amino acids long. The V gene end was trimmed by 2 bases and the J gene end by 8 bases; junction bases not matched to a gene: 6. Germline CDR1 is MNHEY and CDR2 is SVGAGI. The CDR3 protein is CASSYGGTGLGYTF. The DNA of the CDR3 is TGTGCCAGCAGTTACGGTGGGACAGGGTTGGGCTACACCTTC.

The V and J genes are TRBV6-1 and TRBJ1-2, with D possibly matching TRBD1 (6 bases). Per the germline V gene, CDR1 is MNHNS and CDR2 is SASEGT. This CDR3 region has 13 residues. V lost 4 bases, J lost 4 bases, and 10 bases lay in between. CDR3: CASSGDKFYGYTF. CDR3 nucleotides: TGTGCCAGCAGTGGGGACAAGTTCTATGGCTACACCTTC.

V gene TRBV10-3 combines with J gene TRBJ1-2; D gene uncertain. The germline V gene has CDR1 ENHRY and CDR2 SYGVKD. This CDR3 contains 14 residues. Trimming took 3 bases from V and 2 from J, leaving 10 bases between them. CDR3 loop: CAISDQKHNYGYTF. Written as DNA, the CDR3 is TGTGCCATCAGTGACCAGAAACACAACTATGGCTACACCTTC.

V gene TRBV10-3 combines with J gene TRBJ2-3; 10 bases agree with TRBD1. Germline loops: CDR1 ENHRY, CDR2 SYGVKD. This CDR3 spans 15 amino acids. Trimming took 7 bases from V and 4 from J; bases not matched to a gene: 8. The CDR3 spells CAIKSGQGSPDTQYF. In DNA, the CDR3 is TGTGCCATCAAATCGGGACAGGGGAGTCCAGATACGCAGTATTTT.

This rearrangement joins TRBV5-1 to TRBJ1-1, with 8 bases lining up with TRBD1. V trimming: 2 bases; J trimming: 1 base; junction bases outside the gene matches: 4. This CDR3 has 15 residues. The germline V gene has CDR1 SGHRS and CDR2 YFSETQ. CDR3 in DNA: TGCGCCAGCAGCTTTCTGACAGGGGCGAACACTGAAGCTTTCTTT. Translated: CASSFLTGANTEAFF.